This TCR beta chain was identified during a study of blood T cell repertoires in COVID-19. This clone occurred once. The protocol was immunoSEQ multiplex PCR, while the TCRdb copy is restricted to in-frame clones and leaves out a portion. Altogether about 130,000 clones are present, more than 80% being singletons, with the ten largest covering under 4.5%. V lost 2 bases, J lost 4 bases, and 7 bases stayed unmatched. This CDR3 is built from 16 residues. The germline V gene has CDR1 LGHDT and CDR2 YNNKEL (reference sequence). Sequencing input: PBMCs or T cells enriched from blood (not recorded which). The receptor was derived from a man in his forties or fifties who had recovered from COVID-19. The rearrangement uses TRBV3-1 (or the pseudogene TRBV3-2) and TRBJ1-3, with 8 bases identical to TRBD1. The CDR3: CASSQTQGAYGNTIYF. The CDR3 bases are TGTGCCAGCAGCCAAACCCAGGGGGCTTACGGAAACACCATATATTTT.